This T cell receptor beta chain originates from a study of T cells expressing NK-cell markers. This CDR3 comprises 14 residues. No DNA is given; TCRdb re-called the 5' RACE reads and lists each CDR3 protein once. The record lists about 550,000 distinct CDR3 sequences, of which the ten most abundant hold 3.5% to 4.5%. Whole-study results and caveats: HCMV specificity of the expanded NKG2C+ T cell clones was not established.

Details on this clonotype: Its antigen remains unidentified.

The clonotype was recovered from a man between 18 and 29 years old in good health. The rearrangement links TRBV12-3 or TRBV12-4 to TRBJ1-1; without DNA, the TCRdb call of TRBD1 cannot be checked. Sequencing was done on a sample of blood T cells: a sorted CD56 or NKG2C T cell subset, CD4+ or CD8+ T cells, or bulk PBMC T cells (not recorded which). Here the CDR3 reads CASSPTQGYAEAFF.